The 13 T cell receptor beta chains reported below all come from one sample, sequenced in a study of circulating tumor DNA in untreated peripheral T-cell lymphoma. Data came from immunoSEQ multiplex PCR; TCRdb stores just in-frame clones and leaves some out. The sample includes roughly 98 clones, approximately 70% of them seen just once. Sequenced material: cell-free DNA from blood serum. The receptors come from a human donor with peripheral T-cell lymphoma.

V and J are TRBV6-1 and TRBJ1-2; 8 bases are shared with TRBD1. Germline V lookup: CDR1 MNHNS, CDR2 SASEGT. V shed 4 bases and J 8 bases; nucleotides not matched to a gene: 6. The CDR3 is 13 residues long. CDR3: CASSARGLGGYTF. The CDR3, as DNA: TGTGCCAGCAGTGCCAGGGGGCTTGGGGGCTACACCTTC.

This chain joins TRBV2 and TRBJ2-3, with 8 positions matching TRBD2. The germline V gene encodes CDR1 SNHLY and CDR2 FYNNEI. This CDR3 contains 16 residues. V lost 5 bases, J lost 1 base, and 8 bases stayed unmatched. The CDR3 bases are TGTGCCAGCAGTTCGGGACTAGGTGCTGGCACAGATACGCAGTATTTT. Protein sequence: CASSSGLGAGTDTQYF. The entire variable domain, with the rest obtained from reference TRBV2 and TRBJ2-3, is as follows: EPEVTQTPSHQVTQMGQEVILRCVPISNHLYFYWYRQILGQKVEFLVSFYNNEISEKSEIFDDQFSVERPDGSNFTLKIRSTKLEDSAMYFCASSSGLGAGTDTQYFGPGTRLTVL.

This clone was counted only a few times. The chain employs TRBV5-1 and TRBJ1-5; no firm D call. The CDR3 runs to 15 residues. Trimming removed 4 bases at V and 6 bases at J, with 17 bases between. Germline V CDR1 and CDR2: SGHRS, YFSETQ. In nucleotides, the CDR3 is TGCGCCAGCAGCGATACGGGAGGGTTCGGTCAGCCCCAGCATTTT. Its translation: CASSDTGGFGQPQHF.

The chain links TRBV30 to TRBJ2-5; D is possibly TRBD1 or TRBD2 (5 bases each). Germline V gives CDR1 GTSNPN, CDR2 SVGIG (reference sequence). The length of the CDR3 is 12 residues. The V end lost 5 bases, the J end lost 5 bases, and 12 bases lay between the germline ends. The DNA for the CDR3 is TGTGCCTGGGGGTGGGGCGGGGAGACCCAGTACTTC. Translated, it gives CAWGWGGETQYF.

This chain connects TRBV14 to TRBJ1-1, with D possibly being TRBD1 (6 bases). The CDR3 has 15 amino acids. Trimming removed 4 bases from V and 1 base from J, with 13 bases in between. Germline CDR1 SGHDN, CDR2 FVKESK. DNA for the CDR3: TGTGCCAGCAGCCCCCAGACAGGTTGGAACACTGAAGCTTTCTTT. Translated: CASSPQTGWNTEAFF.

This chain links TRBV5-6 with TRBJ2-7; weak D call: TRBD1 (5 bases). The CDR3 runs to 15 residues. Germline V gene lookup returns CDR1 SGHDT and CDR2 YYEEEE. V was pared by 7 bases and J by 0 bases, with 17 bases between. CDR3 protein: CASSRRGAASYEQYF. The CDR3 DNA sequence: TGTGCCAGCTCCAGAAGGGGTGCGGCCTCCTACGAGCAGTACTTC.

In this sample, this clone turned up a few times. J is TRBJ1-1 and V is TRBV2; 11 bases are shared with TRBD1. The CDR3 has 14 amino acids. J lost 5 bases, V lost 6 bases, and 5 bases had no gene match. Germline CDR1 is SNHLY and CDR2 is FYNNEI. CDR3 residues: CASRRTGGMTEAFF. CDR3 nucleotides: TGTGCCAGCAGACGGACAGGGGGCATGACTGAAGCTTTCTTT.

The CDR3 bases are TGTGCCAGCAGCTTAGGTAGGGGAGCCTACGAGCAGTACTTC. Translation gives CASSLGRGAYEQYF. V and J are TRBV11-2 and TRBJ2-7; either TRBD1 or TRBD2 may fit D (5 bases each). This CDR3 contains 14 residues. Germline assignment: CDR1 SGHAT and CDR2 FQNNGV. The V end lost 1 base, the J end lost 2 bases, and 9 bases lay between the germline ends.

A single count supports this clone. CDR3 protein: CASSTYGTGYSYEQYF. In DNA form, the CDR3 reads TGTGCCAGCAGTACATACGGGACAGGGTATTCCTACGAGCAGTACTTC. The V and J genes are TRBV2 and TRBJ2-7, with 9 bases aligning to TRBD1. Trimming took 5 bases from V and 1 from J; bases not matched to a gene: 9. The germline gives CDR1 SNHLY, CDR2 FYNNEI. The CDR3 runs 16 residues.

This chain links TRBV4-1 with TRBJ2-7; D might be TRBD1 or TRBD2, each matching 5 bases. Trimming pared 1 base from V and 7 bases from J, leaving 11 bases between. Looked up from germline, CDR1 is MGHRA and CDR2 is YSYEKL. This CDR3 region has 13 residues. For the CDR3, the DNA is TGCGCCAGCAGCCAAGTGAGGGGCGAGGAGCAGTACTTC. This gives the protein CASSQVRGEEQYF.

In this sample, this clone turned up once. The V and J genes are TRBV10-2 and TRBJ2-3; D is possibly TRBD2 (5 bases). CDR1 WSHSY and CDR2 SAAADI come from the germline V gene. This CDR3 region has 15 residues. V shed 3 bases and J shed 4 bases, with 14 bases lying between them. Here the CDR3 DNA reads TGCGCCAGCAGTGATGCGGGCGCGCCATCAGATACGCAGTATTTT. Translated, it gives CASSDAGAPSDTQYF.

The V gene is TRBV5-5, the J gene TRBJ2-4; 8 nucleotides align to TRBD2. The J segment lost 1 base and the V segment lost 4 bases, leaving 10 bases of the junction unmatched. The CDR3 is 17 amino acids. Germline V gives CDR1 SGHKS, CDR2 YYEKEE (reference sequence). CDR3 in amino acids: CASSGSSGGTAKNIQYF. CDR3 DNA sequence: TGTGCCAGCAGCGGGAGCAGCGGGGGTACCGCCAAAAACATTCAGTACTTC. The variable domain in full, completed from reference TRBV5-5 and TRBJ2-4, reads DAGVTQSPTHLIKTRGQQVTLRCSPISGHKSVSWYQQVLGQGPQFIFQYYEKEERGRGNFPDRFSARQFPNYSSELNVNALLLGDSALYLCASSGSSGGTAKNIQYFGAGTRLSVL.

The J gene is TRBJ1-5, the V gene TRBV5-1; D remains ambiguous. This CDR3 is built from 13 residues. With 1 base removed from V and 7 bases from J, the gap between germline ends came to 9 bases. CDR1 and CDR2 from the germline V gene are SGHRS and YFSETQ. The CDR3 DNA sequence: TGCGCCAGCAGCTTGATAAGTGGACAGCCCCAGCATTTT. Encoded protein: CASSLISGQPQHF.